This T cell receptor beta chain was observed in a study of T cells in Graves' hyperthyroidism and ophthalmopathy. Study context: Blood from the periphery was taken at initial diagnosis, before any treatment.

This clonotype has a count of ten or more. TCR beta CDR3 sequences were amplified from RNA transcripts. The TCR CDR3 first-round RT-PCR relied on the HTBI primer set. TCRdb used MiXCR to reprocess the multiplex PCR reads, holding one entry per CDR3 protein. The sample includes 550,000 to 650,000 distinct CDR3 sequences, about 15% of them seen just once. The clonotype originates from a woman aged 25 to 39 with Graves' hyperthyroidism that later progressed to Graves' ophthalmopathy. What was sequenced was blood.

CDR3 DNA: TGCAGCGTCGAAAGCCGGAATGAAAAACTGTTTTTT. Residues: CSVESRNEKLFF. V usage is TRBV29-1 and J usage is TRBJ1-4, with unresolved D. CDR1 SQVTM and CDR2 ANQGSEA come from the germline V gene. CDR3 size: 12 residues. V shed 6 bases and J shed 5 bases, with 10 bases lying between them.